The 17 T cell receptor beta chains below were found in one sample sequenced in a study of PD-1 blockade in classical Hodgkin lymphoma. Relapse was seen in all patients after autologous stem cell transplantation, and brentuximab vedotin exposure was variable. The protocol was immunoSEQ multiplex PCR, while the TCRdb copy is restricted to in-frame clones and leaves out a portion. The sample has 75,000 to 100,000 clones, roughly four fifths seen once; the top ten hold less than 20%. This sample comprised peripheral blood mononuclear cells (PBMCs), obtained before the second cycle of nivolumab. All receptors come from a human donor with classical Hodgkin lymphoma.

The chain uses TRBV21-1 and TRBJ1-5; the DNA was not used to check the table's D call, TRBD1. TRBV21-1 is reported as a pseudogene. The CDR3 sequence is 15 residues long. The CDR3 sequence: CASLKDSYSNQPQHF. The CDR3 nucleotides read TGTGCCAGCCTCAAGGACAGCTATAGCAATCAGCCCCAGCATTTT.

CDR3 bases: TGTGCCAGTATGTCAGCCCTTAGCAATCAGCCCCAGCATTTT. Translation: CASMSALSNQPQHF. The chain joins TRBV19 to TRBJ1-5; D remains ambiguous. The CDR3 consists of 14 residues. Germline CDR1 is LNHDA and CDR2 is SQIVND (reference sequence). V dropped 7 bases and J dropped 0 bases, with 10 bases sitting between them.

The CDR3 DNA sequence: TGTGCCAGCAGCGCCTTCGGGGCTAGCGGGAGGACGAACACCGGGGAGCTGTTTTTT. Translation gives CASSAFGASGRTNTGELFF. V is TRBV11-2 and J is TRBJ2-2; 11 positions agree with TRBD2. With 5 bases clipped from V and 0 bases from J, the junction kept 11 bases outside the gene matches. The CDR3 extends over 19 amino acids. The germline CDR1 and CDR2 sequences are SGHAT and FQNNGV.

On this clone: Other DNA sequences from this sample encode an identical CDR3 as well. The CDR3 protein is CASSPVETQYF. CDR3 DNA: TGTGCCAGCAGCCCAGTAGAGACCCAGTACTTC. J is TRBJ2-5 and V is TRBV2; D unclear. This CDR3 has 11 amino acids. Germline assignment: CDR1 SNHLY and CDR2 FYNNEI. V was trimmed by 6 bases and J by 4 bases, leaving 6 bases between them.

J is TRBJ1-4 and V is TRBV28; no clear D. From germline, CDR1 is MDHEN and CDR2 SYDVKM. The CDR3 extends over 13 amino acids. V was trimmed by 6 bases and J by 8 bases, leaving 13 bases between them. The CDR3 DNA reads TGTGCCAGCAGCCATACCCCGGAGGAAAAACTGTTTTTT. Translation: CASSHTPEEKLFF.

The chain carries TRBV5-6 and TRBJ2-5; the match to TRBD1 covers 7 bases. This CDR3 is built from 13 residues. CDR1 is SGHDT and CDR2 is YYEEEE in the germline V gene. The junction had 3 bases not matched to a gene; V was cut back by 1 base and J by 6 bases. The chain's CDR3 is CASSLKGAKTQYF. The CDR3 DNA is TGTGCCAGCAGCTTGAAGGGGGCGAAGACCCAGTACTTC. Using reference TRBV5-6 and TRBJ2-5 for the parts outside the CDR3, the full variable domain is DAGVTQSPTHLIKTRGQQVTLRCSPKSGHDTVSWYQQALGQGPQFIFQYYEEEERQRGNFPDRFSGHQFPNYSSELNVNALLLGDSALYLCASSLKGAKTQYFGPGTRLLVL.

The chain uses TRBV11-1 and TRBJ1-1; D uncertain. The CDR3 loop spans 13 amino acids. V was trimmed by 4 bases and J by 7 bases, leaving 13 bases between them. Germline V gene data show CDR1 as SGHAT and CDR2 as FQDESV (reference sequence). CDR3 in amino acids: CASSSRAAYEAFF. The CDR3 coding sequence is TGTGCCAGCAGCTCCCGGGCCGCTTATGAAGCTTTCTTT.

The chain couples TRBV4-3 to TRBJ2-3; 7 nucleotides agree with TRBD2. Germline V gene data show CDR1 as LGHNA and CDR2 as YSLEER. The junction had 4 bases not matched to a gene; V was cut back by 1 base and J by 0 bases. CDR3 length: 16 residues. The CDR3 nucleotides read TGCGCCAGCAGCCAAGGGCTAGCGGTTAGCACAGATACGCAGTATTTT. Translating it yields CASSQGLAVSTDTQYF.

J is TRBJ1-2 and V is TRBV4-3; D possibly corresponds to TRBD1 (6 bases). Germline V CDR1 and CDR2: LGHNA, YSLEER. V was shortened by 0 bases and J by 3 bases, with 11 bases between the two germline ends. CDR3 size: 15 residues. The DNA of the CDR3 is TGCGCCAGCAGCCAAGATGGCAGGGGCGACTATGGCTACACCTTC. It encodes CASSQDGRGDYGYTF.

The chain carries TRBV18 and TRBJ2-7, with 9 nucleotides matching TRBD2. CDR1 KGHSH and CDR2 LQKENI come from the germline V gene. V was clipped by 3 bases and J by 4 bases; unmatched bases: 7. CDR3 length: 15 amino acids. For the CDR3, the DNA is TGTGCCAGCTCACCCGCTAGCGGGACCGGGTACGAGCAGTACTTC. Amino acid sequence: CASSPASGTGYEQYF.

The chain recombines TRBV2 with TRBJ2-5, with D perhaps matching TRBD1 or TRBD2 (6 bases each). Germline V gives CDR1 SNHLY, CDR2 FYNNEI. This CDR3 has 18 amino acids. V dropped 6 bases and J dropped 0 bases, with 23 bases sitting between them. CDR3 amino acids: CASRERRGLEGHQETQYF. In nucleotides, the CDR3 is TGTGCCAGCAGGGAAAGGAGGGGGTTAGAGGGGCACCAAGAGACCCAGTACTTC.

This sequence joins TRBV6-5 and TRBJ1-5, with D unclear. Between the trimmed V and J ends, which lost 4 bases and 0 bases, there was a span of 7 bases. The CDR3 has 14 residues. Germline V lookup: CDR1 MNHEY, CDR2 SVGAGI. CDR3 in amino acids: CASSSLNSNQPQHF. The CDR3 DNA reads TGTGCCAGCAGTTCTCTAAATAGCAATCAGCCCCAGCATTTT.

This clone was seen only a few times. The chain couples TRBV28 to TRBJ1-4, with D perhaps TRBD1 (5 bases). V was cut by 8 bases and J by 8 bases, with 21 bases left in between. CDR1 is MDHEN, CDR2 SYDVKM, per germline. The CDR3 consists of 15 residues. CDR3: CASGHSGTAREKLFF. CDR3 sequence (DNA): TGTGCCAGCGGACATAGCGGGACGGCCCGCGAAAAACTGTTTTTT.

This rearrangement joins TRBV5-1 to TRBJ1-4; D not certain. This CDR3 is 16 amino acids long. Looked up from germline, CDR1 is SGHRS and CDR2 is YFSETQ. V gave up 4 bases and J gave up 5 bases, with 18 bases separating them. The CDR3 sequence: CASSREVGSPNEKLFF. The CDR3 DNA sequence: TGCGCCAGCAGCCGGGAGGTGGGCAGCCCAAATGAAAAACTGTTTTTT. Supplemented by reference TRBV5-1 and TRBJ1-4, the full variable domain reads KAGVTQTPRYLIKTRGQQVTLSCSPISGHRSVSWYQQTPGQGLQFLFEYFSETQRNKGNFPGRFSGRQFSNSRSEMNVSTLELGDSALYLCASSREVGSPNEKLFFGSGTQLSVL.

The V gene is TRBV7-9, the J gene TRBJ1-1; D is perhaps TRBD1 (6 bases). The V gene's germline CDR1 is SEHNR and CDR2 FQNEAQ (reference sequence). This CDR3 is 16 amino acids long. Trimming took 4 bases from V and 3 from J, leaving 18 bases between them. The CDR3, as DNA: TGTGCCAGCAGCTCGCCCGGACAGCCCGGGTACACTGAAGCTTTCTTT. Translated: CASSSPGQPGYTEAFF.

The genes are TRBV27 and TRBJ2-7; D might be TRBD2 (5 bases). CDR1 and CDR2 (germline): MNHEY, SMNVEV (reference sequence). Trimming took off 5 bases at V and 2 bases at J, with 31 bases between the two ends. CDR3 length equals 20 residues. The CDR3 protein is CASSQNPPPQWAGDTYEQYF. CDR3 coding DNA: TGTGCCAGCAGTCAAAACCCGCCCCCCCAGTGGGCGGGCGATACCTACGAGCAGTACTTC.

The chain uses TRBV9 and TRBJ2-7, with a weak D call TRBD1 (5 bases). CDR3 length equals 11 residues. Trimming shortened V by 7 bases and J by 3 bases, and 8 bases separated the two germline ends. Per the germline V gene, CDR1 is SGDLS and CDR2 is YYNGEE. CDR3 amino acids: CASGQDYEQYF. The CDR3 coding sequence is TGTGCCAGCGGACAAGACTACGAGCAGTACTTC.